This is a list of T cell receptor beta chains from one sample in a study of T cells in Graves' hyperthyroidism and ophthalmopathy. TCRdb re-called the multiplex PCR reads with MiXCR, one entry per CDR3 protein. Among around 280,000 distinct CDR3 sequences, approximately 13% were seen once, and the ten largest hold less than 8%. Material for sequencing was blood. The receptors here all came from a woman aged 40 to 49 with Graves' hyperthyroidism. The CDR3 runs from the conserved cysteine through the conserved F or W. Fields, in order: CDR3 protein, CDR3 DNA, clone size, J gene, V gene, D gene. A D gene is named only where the DNA matches it firmly. Clone size is not always given. Where it is, it says once, few, many or a class for expanded clones.

CDR3aa: CASSILWDSDGEVGQPQHF
CDR3nt: TGTGCCAGTAGTATACTATGGGATAGTGACGGAGAAGTTGGTCAGCCCCAGCATTTT
abundance: .
j_gene: TRBJ1-5
v_gene: TRBV19
d_gene: .

CDR3aa: CASSPRDSGAGNQPQHF
CDR3nt: TGTGCCAGCAGCCCCCGGGACAGCGGGGCGGGCAATCAGCCCCAGCATTTT
abundance: .
j_gene: TRBJ1-5
v_gene: TRBV12-3/TRBV12-4
d_gene: TRBD1

CDR3aa: CASSFEVNTEAFF
CDR3nt: TGTGCCAGCAGCTTCGAAGTGAACACTGAAGCTTTCTTT
abundance: many
j_gene: TRBJ1-1
v_gene: TRBV11-2
d_gene: .

CDR3aa: CSARDRSTGELFF
CDR3nt: TGCAGTGCTAGAGATCGATCCACCGGGGAGCTGTTTTTT
abundance: few
j_gene: TRBJ2-2
v_gene: TRBV20-1
d_gene: .

CDR3aa: CASSLLGQGTTEAFF
CDR3nt: TGTGCCAGCAGCCTCTTAGGGCAGGGGACCACTGAAGCTTTCTTT
abundance: many
j_gene: TRBJ1-1
v_gene: TRBV7-2
d_gene: .

CDR3aa: CASRRTGQEAFF
CDR3nt: TGTGCCAGCAGAAGGACAGGCCAAGAAGCTTTCTTT
abundance: many
j_gene: TRBJ1-1
v_gene: TRBV27
d_gene: TRBD1

CDR3aa: CASSSGGGESSYEQYF
CDR3nt: TGTGCCAGCAGCTCTGGTGGGGGAGAGTCTTCCTACGAGCAGTACTTC
abundance: once
j_gene: TRBJ2-7
v_gene: TRBV12-3/TRBV12-4
d_gene: .

CDR3aa: CSARVGQNEKLFF
CDR3nt: TGCAGTGCTAGAGTAGGGCAGAATGAAAAACTGTTTTTT
abundance: many
j_gene: TRBJ1-4
v_gene: TRBV20-1
d_gene: .

CDR3aa: CASSLESTEAFF
CDR3nt: TGTGCCAGCAGCTTAGAGAGCACTGAAGCTTTCTTT
abundance: many
j_gene: TRBJ1-1
v_gene: TRBV7-9
d_gene: .

CDR3aa: CASSFHGVDYGYTF
CDR3nt: TGTGCCAGCAGTTTCCACGGAGTGGACTATGGCTACACCTTC
abundance: many
j_gene: TRBJ1-2
v_gene: TRBV27
d_gene: .

CDR3aa: CASSDMTGLDEKLFF
CDR3nt: TGTGCCAGCAGCGATATGACAGGGCTGGATGAAAAACTGTTTTTT
abundance: many
j_gene: TRBJ1-4
v_gene: TRBV28
d_gene: TRBD1

CDR3aa: CASKTGEGNQPQHF
CDR3nt: TGTGCCAGCAAAACAGGGGAGGGCAATCAGCCCCAGCATTTT
abundance: .
j_gene: TRBJ1-5
v_gene: TRBV28
d_gene: TRBD1

CDR3aa: CASRRTSGTGELFF
CDR3nt: TGCGCCAGCAGACGGACTAGCGGCACCGGGGAGCTGTTTTTT
abundance: many
j_gene: TRBJ2-2
v_gene: TRBV5-1
d_gene: TRBD2

CDR3aa: CSAPPRVGNSPLHF
CDR3nt: TGCAGTGCGCCTCCCCGGGTCGGAAATTCACCCCTCCACTTT
abundance: many
j_gene: TRBJ1-6
v_gene: TRBV20-1
d_gene: .

CDR3aa: CASTGHRPETQYF
CDR3nt: TGTGCCAGCACGGGACACCGTCCGGAGACCCAGTACTTC
abundance: many
j_gene: TRBJ2-5
v_gene: TRBV7-2
d_gene: .

CDR3aa: CASSWDGAYEQYF
CDR3nt: TGTGCCAGCAGCTGGGACGGCGCCTACGAGCAGTACTTC
abundance: many
j_gene: TRBJ2-7
v_gene: TRBV6-1
d_gene: .

CDR3aa: CASNGDTSSYEQYF
CDR3nt: TGTGCCAGCAATGGGGACACAAGCTCCTACGAGCAGTACTTC
abundance: many
j_gene: TRBJ2-7
v_gene: TRBV2
d_gene: .

CDR3aa: CAISPQNYGYTF
CDR3nt: TGTGCCATCAGTCCCCAGAACTATGGCTACACCTTC
abundance: many
j_gene: TRBJ1-2
v_gene: TRBV10-3
d_gene: .

CDR3aa: CASSTGPSYNSPLHF
CDR3nt: TGTGCCAGCAGCACAGGGCCCTCCTATAATTCACCCCTCCACTTT
abundance: .
j_gene: TRBJ1-6
v_gene: TRBV28
d_gene: .

CDR3aa: CASSPNVGGIYEQYF
CDR3nt: TGTGCCAGCAGTCCAAACGTGGGGGGGATCTACGAGCAGTACTTC
abundance: many
j_gene: TRBJ2-7
v_gene: TRBV7-8
d_gene: TRBD2

CDR3aa: CASSPTGGTLFQETQYF
CDR3nt: TGTGCCAGCAGCCCGACAGGGGGCACCTTATTCCAAGAGACCCAGTACTTC
abundance: many
j_gene: TRBJ2-5
v_gene: TRBV7-9
d_gene: TRBD1

CDR3aa: CSVATGIGEGAFF
CDR3nt: TGCAGCGTGGCGACAGGGATCGGCGAAGGAGCTTTCTTT
abundance: many
j_gene: TRBJ1-1
v_gene: TRBV29-1
d_gene: TRBD1

CDR3aa: CASSFDPLGEQFF
CDR3nt: TGTGCCAGCAGCTTCGACCCTCTCGGTGAGCAGTTCTTC
abundance: few
j_gene: TRBJ2-1
v_gene: TRBV5-4
d_gene: .

CDR3aa: CATSPGAGATDTQYF
CDR3nt: TGTGCCACTTCCCCCGGGGCGGGAGCTACAGATACGCAGTATTTT
abundance: many
j_gene: TRBJ2-3
v_gene: TRBV11-2
d_gene: TRBD2

CDR3aa: CASSLIGYTF
CDR3nt: TGTGCCAGCAGCTTAATCGGCTACACCTTC
abundance: many
j_gene: TRBJ1-2
v_gene: TRBV7-9
d_gene: .

CDR3aa: CSDKRGARDTQYF
CDR3nt: TGCAGTGACAAAAGGGGGGCGAGGGATACGCAGTATTTT
abundance: .
j_gene: TRBJ2-3
v_gene: TRBV20-1
d_gene: .

CDR3aa: CSARELAGVADTQYF
CDR3nt: TGCAGTGCTAGAGAGTTGGCGGGAGTGGCTGATACGCAGTATTTT
abundance: many
j_gene: TRBJ2-3
v_gene: TRBV20-1
d_gene: TRBD2

CDR3aa: CASSSSGQFGETQYF
CDR3nt: TGTGCCAGCAGCTCCTCAGGACAATTTGGGGAGACCCAGTACTTC
abundance: many
j_gene: TRBJ2-5
v_gene: TRBV7-3
d_gene: .

CDR3aa: CASSDPGQSTDTQYF
CDR3nt: TGTGCCAGCAGTGATCCGGGACAAAGCACAGATACGCAGTATTTT
abundance: .
j_gene: TRBJ2-3
v_gene: TRBV7-8
d_gene: .

CDR3aa: CASRRQGQNTEAFF
CDR3nt: TGTGCCAGCAGACGACAGGGACAGAACACTGAAGCTTTCTTT
abundance: many
j_gene: TRBJ1-1
v_gene: TRBV2
d_gene: TRBD1

CDR3aa: CASTPVTSGETYEQYF
CDR3nt: TGTGCCAGCACCCCTGTAACCTCCGGGGAGACCTACGAGCAGTACTTC
abundance: many
j_gene: TRBJ2-7
v_gene: TRBV11-2
d_gene: .

CDR3aa: CASSLVTDTEAFF
CDR3nt: TGTGCCAGCAGCCTCGTAACGGACACTGAAGCTTTCTTT
abundance: .
j_gene: TRBJ1-1
v_gene: TRBV14
d_gene: .

CDR3aa: CASSLGPSSGPQETQYF
CDR3nt: TGTGCCAGCAGCTTAGGACCCTCAAGCGGACCCCAAGAGACCCAGTACTTC
abundance: many
j_gene: TRBJ2-5
v_gene: TRBV7-9
d_gene: .

CDR3aa: CATSRDFGGNEKLFF
CDR3nt: TGTGCCACCAGCAGAGATTTTGGAGGGAATGAAAAACTGTTTTTT
abundance: few
j_gene: TRBJ1-4
v_gene: TRBV15
d_gene: .

CDR3aa: CASSLGEGAGLEKLFF
CDR3nt: TGTGCCAGCAGTTTGGGTGAGGGAGCCGGTCTTGAAAAACTGTTTTTT
abundance: many
j_gene: TRBJ1-4
v_gene: TRBV12-3/TRBV12-4
d_gene: .

CDR3aa: CASSYSMAGVDKNIQYF
CDR3nt: TGTGCCAGCAGTTACTCGATGGCGGGAGTGGACAAAAACATTCAGTACTTC
abundance: few
j_gene: TRBJ2-4
v_gene: TRBV6-6
d_gene: TRBD2

CDR3aa: CATSRDSYNEQFF
CDR3nt: TGTGCCACCAGCAGAGACTCCTACAATGAGCAGTTCTTC
abundance: many
j_gene: TRBJ2-1
v_gene: TRBV15
d_gene: .

CDR3aa: CSPTKAGTGGYGYTF
CDR3nt: TGCAGCCCCACCAAGGCCGGGACAGGGGGCTATGGCTACACCTTC
abundance: .
j_gene: TRBJ1-2
v_gene: TRBV20-1
d_gene: TRBD1

CDR3aa: CASSYFKRGPKSYEQYF
CDR3nt: TGTGCCAGCAGTTACTTCAAACGGGGCCCTAAGTCGTACGAGCAGTACTTC
abundance: .
j_gene: TRBJ2-7
v_gene: TRBV6-2/TRBV6-3
d_gene: .

CDR3aa: CASSSGTGGTNEKLFF
CDR3nt: TGTGCCAGCAGCTCCGGGACAGGGGGAACTAATGAAAAACTGTTTTTT
abundance: many
j_gene: TRBJ1-4
v_gene: TRBV6-1
d_gene: TRBD1

CDR3aa: CASSATGTSGYEQYF
CDR3nt: TGCGCCAGCAGCGCAACCGGGACTAGCGGATACGAGCAGTACTTC
abundance: .
j_gene: TRBJ2-7
v_gene: TRBV5-1
d_gene: TRBD2

CDR3aa: CASSWTGLAGETQYF
CDR3nt: TGCGCCAGCAGCTGGACGGGACTAGCGGGAGAGACCCAGTACTTC
abundance: .
j_gene: TRBJ2-5
v_gene: TRBV5-1
d_gene: TRBD2

CDR3aa: CASSRAANEKLFF
CDR3nt: TGTGCCAGCAGCCGGGCAGCTAATGAAAAACTGTTTTTT
abundance: many
j_gene: TRBJ1-4
v_gene: TRBV11-2
d_gene: .

CDR3aa: CASSFRRRSEKLFF
CDR3nt: TGTGCCAGCAGCTTCCGCAGGAGGAGTGAAAAACTGTTTTTT
abundance: many
j_gene: TRBJ1-4
v_gene: TRBV5-6
d_gene: .

CDR3aa: CASSFRELETQYF
CDR3nt: TGTGCCAGCAGTTTCAGGGAGTTGGAGACCCAGTACTTC
abundance: many
j_gene: TRBJ2-5
v_gene: TRBV12-3/TRBV12-4
d_gene: .

CDR3aa: CSAAGGTNKNTGELFF
CDR3nt: TGCAGTGCCGCTGGTGGGACTAACAAGAACACCGGGGAGCTGTTTTTT
abundance: many
j_gene: TRBJ2-2
v_gene: TRBV20-1
d_gene: TRBD2

CDR3aa: CASSRGRDTSEAFF
CDR3nt: TGTGCCAGTAGTAGGGGGCGGGACACCTCTGAAGCTTTCTTT
abundance: many
j_gene: TRBJ1-1
v_gene: TRBV19
d_gene: .

CDR3aa: CASSHRAAGTYEQYF
CDR3nt: TGTGCCAGCTCTCACCGGGCGGCGGGAACCTACGAGCAGTACTTC
abundance: .
j_gene: TRBJ2-7
v_gene: TRBV18
d_gene: .

CDR3aa: CSARDRLAGIYEQYF
CDR3nt: TGCAGTGCTAGAGATCGGCTAGCGGGAATCTACGAGCAGTACTTC
abundance: many
j_gene: TRBJ2-7
v_gene: TRBV20-1
d_gene: TRBD2

CDR3aa: CASSYVSRGKVRYGYTF
CDR3nt: TGTGCCAGCAGTTACGTTAGCAGGGGAAAGGTCAGGTATGGCTACACCTTC
abundance: few
j_gene: TRBJ1-2
v_gene: TRBV6-5
d_gene: .

CDR3aa: CASMASGTDTQYF
CDR3nt: TGTGCCAGCATGGCTAGCGGGACGGATACGCAGTATTTT
abundance: many
j_gene: TRBJ2-3
v_gene: TRBV2
d_gene: TRBD2

CDR3aa: CASSDRVYTF
CDR3nt: TGTGCCAGCAGTGACAGGGTCTACACCTTC
abundance: many
j_gene: TRBJ1-2
v_gene: TRBV2
d_gene: .

CDR3aa: CASSSDRRYQPQHF
CDR3nt: TGTGCCAGTAGTAGCGACAGGAGATATCAGCCCCAGCATTTT
abundance: many
j_gene: TRBJ1-5
v_gene: TRBV19
d_gene: .

CDR3aa: CASSPPWRLADSGANVLTF
CDR3nt: TGTGCCAGCAGCCCGCCTTGGAGACTAGCGGACTCTGGGGCCAACGTCCTGACTTTC
abundance: few
j_gene: TRBJ2-6
v_gene: TRBV28
d_gene: TRBD2

CDR3aa: CASSLRIGQPQHF
CDR3nt: TGTGCCAGCAGTTTAAGGATCGGGCAGCCCCAGCATTTT
abundance: many
j_gene: TRBJ1-5
v_gene: TRBV28
d_gene: .